This TCR beta chain came from a study of blood T cell repertoires in COVID-19. CDR3 length equals 13 residues. Trimming shortened V by 0 bases and J by 7 bases, and 10 bases separated the two germline ends. Germline CDR1 is SGHNT and CDR2 is YYREEE (reference sequence). Repertoires were generated with immunoSEQ multiplex PCR, while TCRdb's copy carries only in-frame clones and drops some. Of 250,000 or so clones in the sample, around nine tenths were seen once. The chain joins TRBV5-4 to TRBJ1-1, with D perhaps matching TRBD1 (6 bases). This TCR came from a man in his forties with active or convalescent COVID-19. Material for sequencing was peripheral blood. CDR3 sequence (DNA): TGTGCCAGCAGCTTGGCAGGGGAACGTGAAGCTTTCTTT. The encoded protein is CASSLAGEREAFF.